The 25 T cell receptor beta chains presented below share a single source sample, sequenced in a study of cytomegalovirus exposure and HLA in healthy donors (dated by TCRdb to the late 2010s). Library construction relied on the immunoSEQ multiplex PCR assay. A mixture of 60 forward primers for TCR Vbeta segments and 13 reverse primers for TCR Jbeta segments was used in the multiplex PCR. The table comes from immuneACCESS by way of TCRdb, which keeps in-frame sequences with V and J called. Part of the clones is missing from these tables; in studies checked, under half for an unresolved V gene and the rest for unknown reasons. The sample contains around 110,000 clones, approximately 81% of them found a single time. The top ten constitute approximately 4% of the sample. The sequencing sample was made of PBMCs. These receptors all come from a man between 25 and 39 years old in good health and CMV-seropositive.

Only one count was recorded for this clone. The rearrangement joins TRBV7-2 to TRBJ1-2; 10 positions match TRBD1. The CDR3 consists of 14 residues. Per the germline V gene, CDR1 is SGHTA and CDR2 is FQGNSA. Trimming at V came to 2 bases and at J to 7 bases, leaving 4 bases not matched to a gene. The CDR3: CASSLKGQGFGYTF. For the CDR3, the DNA is TGTGCCAGCAGCTTAAAGGGACAGGGGTTTGGCTACACCTTC.

J is TRBJ1-1 and V is TRBV10-3; TRBD1 is a possible D gene (6 bases). Germline CDR1 and CDR2: ENHRY and SYGVKD. V gave up 3 bases and J gave up 6 bases, with 14 bases separating them. The CDR3 is 14 amino acids. CDR3 coding DNA: TGTGCCATCAGTGAAAATGCTAGGGGGTCTGAAGCTTTCTTT. Amino acids: CAISENARGSEAFF.

The V and J genes are TRBV27 and TRBJ2-7; 9 positions match TRBD1. From germline, CDR1 is MNHEY and CDR2 SMNVEV (reference sequence). J was trimmed by 6 bases and V by 9 bases; bases with no gene match: 9. This CDR3 has 13 amino acids. As DNA, the CDR3 is TGTGCCAGTACCGGGACAGGGTATCGCGAGCAGTACTTC. Protein product: CASTGTGYREQYF.

This chain uses TRBV28 with TRBJ2-5; D may be TRBD1 (6 bases). The CDR3 runs to 13 residues. Germline assignment: CDR1 MDHEN and CDR2 SYDVKM. Trimming stripped 6 bases from V and 5 bases from J, with 13 bases between. In DNA, the CDR3 is TGTGCCAGCAGGGTACAGGGTGAGGAGACCCAGTACTTC. This sequence encodes CASRVQGEETQYF. Drawing the rest from reference TRBV28 and TRBJ2-5, the complete variable domain is DVKVTQSSRYLVKRTGEKVFLECVQDMDHENMFWYRQDPGLGLRLIYFSYDVKMKEKGDIPEGYSVSREKKERFSLILESASTNQTSMYLCASRVQGEETQYFGPGTRLLVL.

The J gene is TRBJ2-7, the V gene TRBV15, with 9 bases identical to TRBD1. Trimming at V came to 0 bases and at J to 3 bases, leaving 9 bases not matched to a gene. Germline V CDR1 and CDR2: LNHNV, YYDKDF (reference sequence). The length of the CDR3 is 17 residues. CDR3 coding DNA: TGTGCCACCAGCAGAGAGGGTCCGGGACAGGGTTACTACGAGCAGTACTTC. Translated: CATSREGPGQGYYEQYF.

About this clone: Other nucleotide sequences from this sample produce the same CDR3. The rearrangement joins TRBV9 to TRBJ2-1; 11 positions match TRBD2. Trimming at V came to 0 bases and at J to 0 bases, leaving 5 bases not matched to a gene. The CDR3 loop spans 18 amino acids. The germline V gene has CDR1 SGDLS and CDR2 YYNGEE. The CDR3 DNA reads TGTGCCAGCAGCGTAGGACTAGCGGGACCGTCCTCCTACAATGAGCAGTTCTTC. It codes for CASSVGLAGPSSYNEQFF. Supplemented by reference TRBV9 and TRBJ2-1, the full variable domain reads DSGVTQTPKHLITATGQRVTLRCSPRSGDLSVYWYQQSLDQGLQFLIQYYNGEERAKGNILERFSAQQFPDLHSELNLSSLELGDSALYFCASSVGLAGPSSYNEQFFGPGTRLTVL.

The count of this clone is one. The chain combines TRBV18 with TRBJ1-1, with a weak D call TRBD1 (5 bases). Trimming pared 1 base from V and 1 base from J, leaving 10 bases between. Germline lookup yields CDR1 KGHSH and CDR2 LQKENI. This CDR3 comprises 15 residues. In nucleotides, the CDR3 is TGTGCCAGCTCACCACTCCAGGGCGCGAACACTGAAGCTTTCTTT. Amino acids: CASSPLQGANTEAFF.

The rearrangement uses TRBV5-6 and TRBJ1-1, with D maybe TRBD1 (6 bases). There are 15 residues in the CDR3. Germline values: CDR1 SGHDT, CDR2 YYEEEE. Trimming took off 0 bases at V and 1 base at J, with 10 bases between the two ends. DNA of the CDR3: TGTGCCAGCAGCTTGGGAGCCAGGGGGAACACTGAAGCTTTCTTT. Protein product: CASSLGARGNTEAFF.

This clone was seen more than once but under ten times. This chain connects TRBV29-1 to TRBJ1-3, with D hard to call. Trimming took off 4 bases at V and 1 base at J, with 8 bases between the two ends. The CDR3 spans 13 residues. CDR1 is SQVTM and CDR2 is ANQGSEA in the germline V gene. The CDR3 loop reads CSVVGGSGNTIYF. The CDR3 nucleotides are TGCAGCGTTGTGGGAGGTTCTGGAAACACCATATATTTT.

The chain couples TRBV15 to TRBJ2-1; 8 bases match TRBD2. J lost 9 bases, V lost 2 bases, and 6 bases had no gene match. CDR1 and CDR2 from the germline V gene are LNHNV and YYDKDF (reference sequence). There are 14 residues in the CDR3. As DNA, the CDR3 is TGTGCCACCAGCAGAACCGGGACTAGTAGTGAGCAGTTCTTC. Its protein product is CATSRTGTSSEQFF. Together with reference TRBV15 and TRBJ2-1, the CDR3 gives the full variable domain: DAMVIQNPRYQVTQFGKPVTLSCSQTLNHNVMYWYQQKSSQAPKLLFHYYDKDFNNEADTPDNFQSRRPNTSFCFLDIRSPGLGDTAMYLCATSRTGTSSEQFFGPGTRLTVL.

The V and J genes are TRBV7-2 and TRBJ2-5, with D maybe TRBD2 (6 bases). Per the germline V gene, CDR1 is SGHTA and CDR2 is FQGNSA. Trimming stripped 0 bases from V and 5 bases from J, with 10 bases between. This CDR3 is 14 amino acids long. The CDR3 coding sequence is TGTGCCAGCAGCTTAGCGACTAGAGAGGAGACCCAGTACTTC. Its translation: CASSLATREETQYF.

This chain links TRBV7-3 with TRBJ2-1; the D gene is possibly TRBD2 (6 bases). Germline V gives CDR1 SGHTA, CDR2 FQGTGA. Trimming removed 8 bases from V and 8 bases from J, with 13 bases in between. The CDR3 sequence is 12 residues long. The CDR3 spells CASGGPGDEQFF. Written as DNA, the CDR3 is TGTGCCAGCGGGGGTCCGGGAGATGAGCAGTTCTTC.

V is TRBV4-3 and J is TRBJ1-1, with TRBD1 identical over 7 bases. The V gene end was trimmed by 1 base and the J gene end by 7 bases; junction bases not matched to a gene: 9. Germline assignment: CDR1 LGHNA and CDR2 YSLEER. This CDR3 contains 15 residues. The CDR3 nucleotides read TGCGCCAGCAGCCAAGGACAGGGTATCCGACTTGAAGCTTTCTTT. Encoded protein: CASSQGQGIRLEAFF.

For the CDR3, the DNA is TGTGCCAGCAGCTTACTAGCGGGAGGTCACGAGCAGTACTTC. Protein sequence: CASSLLAGGHEQYF. The rearrangement links TRBV7-3 to TRBJ2-7, with 11 bases aligning to TRBD2. Germline CDR1 and CDR2: SGHTA and FQGTGA. The CDR3 loop spans 14 amino acids. Losses at the gene ends were 2 bases for V and 5 bases for J; bases not matched to a gene: 2.

The V call is TRBV7-8, the J call TRBJ2-5; TRBD1 matches at 10 bases. Germline-derived CDR1 and CDR2 are SGHVS and FQNEAQ. The J segment lost 5 bases and the V segment lost 6 bases, leaving 12 bases of the junction unmatched. The CDR3 runs to 16 residues. This chain's CDR3 is CASSSGQGGGMETQYF. DNA of the CDR3: TGTGCCAGCAGTTCTGGACAGGGGGGAGGGATGGAGACCCAGTACTTC.

Concerning this clone: Other DNA sequences in the same sample also yield this CDR3. The chain carries TRBV19 and TRBJ2-5, with 8 bases aligning to TRBD2. The J call may not be correct, given that the DNA end is closer to TRBJ2-7. Germline lookup yields CDR1 LNHDA and CDR2 SQIVND (reference sequence). The CDR3 loop spans 14 amino acids. This chain's CDR3 is CASSRREGAYEQYF. In nucleotides, the CDR3 is TGTGCCAGTTCTAGACGGGAGGGGGCCTACGAGCAGTACTTC.

The rearrangement links TRBV7-3 to TRBJ2-1, with 7 positions matching TRBD1. V lost 2 bases to trimming and J lost 7 bases; unmatched junction nucleotides: 2. CDR3 length equals 13 residues. The germline CDR1 and CDR2 sequences are SGHTA and FQGTGA. CDR3: CASSLGQENEQFF. CDR3 sequence (DNA): TGTGCCAGCAGCTTAGGACAGGAGAATGAGCAGTTCTTC.

This clone has just a few counts. This sequence joins TRBV2 and TRBJ2-4, with D maybe TRBD1 (5 bases). This CDR3 contains 14 residues. Trimming took 6 bases from V and 2 from J, leaving 11 bases between them. CDR1 is SNHLY, CDR2 FYNNEI, per germline. The CDR3 reads CASRQGLTKNIQYF. The CDR3, as DNA: TGTGCCAGCAGGCAGGGCTTAACCAAAAACATTCAGTACTTC.

This chain links TRBV7-9 with TRBJ2-5; 8 nucleotides agree with TRBD1. Looked up from germline, CDR1 is SEHNR and CDR2 is FQNEAQ (reference sequence). J was trimmed by 4 bases and V by 5 bases; bases with no gene match: 12. This CDR3 region has 16 residues. CDR3 bases: TGTGCCAGCAGCCATGACAGGGGAATAAGGGGAGAGACCCAGTACTTC. This encodes CASSHDRGIRGETQYF. Using reference TRBV7-9 and TRBJ2-5 for the parts outside the CDR3, the full variable domain is DTGVSQNPRHKITKRGQNVTFRCDPISEHNRLYWYRQTLGQGPEFLTYFQNEAQLEKSRLLSDRFSAERPKGSFSTLEIQRTEQGDSAMYLCASSHDRGIRGETQYFGPGTRLLVL.

This clone was detected a few times. The genes are TRBV13 and TRBJ1-2; D is possibly TRBD1 (5 bases). Germline V gives CDR1 PRHDT, CDR2 FYEKMQ (reference sequence). V lost 10 bases, J lost 3 bases, and 12 bases lay in between. The CDR3 runs 12 residues. The CDR3 nucleotides read TGTGCCAATAACCGGGGGGACTATGGCTACACCTTC. Translated: CANNRGDYGYTF.

The chain has TRBV5-6 and TRBJ1-2; TRBD1 matches at 11 bases. Losses at the gene ends were 1 base for V and 3 bases for J; bases not matched to a gene: 5. This CDR3 has 16 residues. Germline CDR1 and CDR2: SGHDT and YYEEEE. Here the CDR3 DNA reads TGTGCCAGCAGCTTGATGGGACAGGGGGTTGACTATGGCTACACCTTC. Encoded protein: CASSLMGQGVDYGYTF.

In this sample, this clone turned up a few times. The gene calls are TRBV4-3 and TRBJ1-2; TRBD1 agrees at 7 bases. The V gene's germline CDR1 is LGHNA and CDR2 YSLEER. The CDR3 runs to 12 residues. The V gene end was trimmed by 3 bases and the J gene end by 8 bases; junction bases not matched to a gene: 3. The CDR3 protein is CASSHTGVGYTF. CDR3 nucleotide sequence: TGCGCCAGCAGCCACACAGGGGTAGGCTACACCTTC.

The rearrangement uses TRBV6-5 and TRBJ2-1, with 11 bases aligning to TRBD2. Trimming removed 4 bases from V and 3 bases from J; junction bases left unmatched: 2. Germline CDR1 MNHEY, CDR2 SVGAGI. The CDR3 is 15 residues long. The CDR3 here is CASSSLAGGYNEQFF. For the CDR3, the DNA is TGTGCCAGCAGTTCGCTAGCGGGAGGCTACAATGAGCAGTTCTTC.

The J gene is TRBJ2-5, the V gene TRBV5-1, with TRBD2 identical over 10 bases. The ends lost 3 bases at V and 3 bases at J; junction bases unmatched: 5. The germline V gene has CDR1 SGHRS and CDR2 YFSETQ. This CDR3 is built from 15 residues. CDR3 nucleotides: TGCGCCAGCAGCTGGGGGACTAGCGAAGAAGAGACCCAGTACTTC. It codes for CASSWGTSEEETQYF. The variable domain in full, with the rest retrieved from reference TRBV5-1 and TRBJ2-5, is KAGVTQTPRYLIKTRGQQVTLSCSPISGHRSVSWYQQTPGQGLQFLFEYFSETQRNKGNFPGRFSGRQFSNSRSEMNVSTLELGDSALYLCASSWGTSEEETQYFGPGTRLLVL.

This clone was detected a few times. This sequence joins TRBV7-2 and TRBJ2-3, with D hard to call. The CDR3 totals 16 residues. Trimming left V 5 bases short and J 2 bases short, with 17 bases between. Germline assignment: CDR1 SGHTA and CDR2 FQGNSA. CDR3 sequence reads: CASSQRVLTLTDTQYF. The CDR3 region has the DNA TGTGCCAGCAGCCAGCGTGTGCTCACCCTCACAGATACGCAGTATTTT.